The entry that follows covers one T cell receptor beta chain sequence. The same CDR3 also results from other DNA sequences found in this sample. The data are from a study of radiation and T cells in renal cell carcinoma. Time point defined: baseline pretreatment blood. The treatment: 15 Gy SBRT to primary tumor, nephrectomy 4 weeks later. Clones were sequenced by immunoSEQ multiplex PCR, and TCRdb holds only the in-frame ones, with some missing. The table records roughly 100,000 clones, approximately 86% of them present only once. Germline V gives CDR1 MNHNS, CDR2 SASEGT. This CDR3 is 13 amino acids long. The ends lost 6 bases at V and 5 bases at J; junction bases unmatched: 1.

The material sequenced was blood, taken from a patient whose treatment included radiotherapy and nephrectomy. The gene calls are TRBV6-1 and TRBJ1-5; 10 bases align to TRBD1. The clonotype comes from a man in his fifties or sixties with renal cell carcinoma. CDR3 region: CASRDRGDQPQHF. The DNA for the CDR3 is TGTGCCAGCAGGGACAGGGGGGATCAGCCCCAGCATTTT.